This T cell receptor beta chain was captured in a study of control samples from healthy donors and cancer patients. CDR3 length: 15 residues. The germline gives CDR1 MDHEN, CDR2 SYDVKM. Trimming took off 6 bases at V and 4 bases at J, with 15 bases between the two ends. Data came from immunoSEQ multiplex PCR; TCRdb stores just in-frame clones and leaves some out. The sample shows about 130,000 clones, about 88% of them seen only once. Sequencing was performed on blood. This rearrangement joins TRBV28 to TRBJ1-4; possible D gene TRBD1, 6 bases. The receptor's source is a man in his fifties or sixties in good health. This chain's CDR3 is CASSFRGLGNEKLFF. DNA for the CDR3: TGTGCCAGCAGCTTTAGGGGGTTGGGTAATGAAAAACTGTTTTTT. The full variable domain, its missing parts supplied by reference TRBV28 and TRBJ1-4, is DVKVTQSSRYLVKRTGEKVFLECVQDMDHENMFWYRQDPGLGLRLIYFSYDVKMKEKGDIPEGYSVSREKKERFSLILESASTNQTSMYLCASSFRGLGNEKLFFGSGTQLSVL.